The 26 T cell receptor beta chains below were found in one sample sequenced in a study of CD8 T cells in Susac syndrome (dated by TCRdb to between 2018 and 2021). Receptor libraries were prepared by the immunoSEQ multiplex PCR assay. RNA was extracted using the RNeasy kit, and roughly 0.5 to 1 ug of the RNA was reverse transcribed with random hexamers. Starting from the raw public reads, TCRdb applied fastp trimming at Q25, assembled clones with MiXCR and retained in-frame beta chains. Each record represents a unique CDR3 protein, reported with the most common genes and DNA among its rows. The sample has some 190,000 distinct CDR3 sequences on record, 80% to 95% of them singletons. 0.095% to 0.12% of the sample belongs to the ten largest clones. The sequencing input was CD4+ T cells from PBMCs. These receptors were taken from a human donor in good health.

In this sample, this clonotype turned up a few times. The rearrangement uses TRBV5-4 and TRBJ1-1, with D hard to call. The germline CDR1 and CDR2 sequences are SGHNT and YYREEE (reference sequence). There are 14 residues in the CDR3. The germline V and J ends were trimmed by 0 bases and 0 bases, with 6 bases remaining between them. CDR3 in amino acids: CASSLARLNTEAFF. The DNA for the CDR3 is TGTGCCAGCAGCTTGGCCCGGTTGAACACTGAAGCTTTCTTT.

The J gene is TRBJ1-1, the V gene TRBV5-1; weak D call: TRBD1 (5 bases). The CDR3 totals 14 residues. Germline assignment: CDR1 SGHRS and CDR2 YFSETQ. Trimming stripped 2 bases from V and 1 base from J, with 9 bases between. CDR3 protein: CASSFARGNTEAFF. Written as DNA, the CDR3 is TGCGCCAGCAGCTTCGCTAGGGGGAACACTGAAGCTTTCTTT.

CDR3 sequence (DNA): TGTGCCAGCAGTTTAGCCTTCTTCACGGGGGGGCTTGCGGGCGGGGAGCTGTTTTTT. Translating gives CASSLAFFTGGLAGGELFF. The chain carries TRBV27 and TRBJ2-2, with 8 bases matching TRBD2. The CDR3 extends over 19 amino acids. Per germline, CDR1 MNHEY and CDR2 SMNVEV (reference sequence). V was pared by 2 bases and J by 7 bases, with 18 bases of the junction left unmatched.

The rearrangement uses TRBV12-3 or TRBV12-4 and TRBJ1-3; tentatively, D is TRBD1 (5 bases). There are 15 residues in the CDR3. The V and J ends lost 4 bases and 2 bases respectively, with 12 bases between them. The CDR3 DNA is TGTGCCAGCAGTTGGGGGGGGGTTACTGGAAACACCATATATTTT. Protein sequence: CASSWGGVTGNTIYF.

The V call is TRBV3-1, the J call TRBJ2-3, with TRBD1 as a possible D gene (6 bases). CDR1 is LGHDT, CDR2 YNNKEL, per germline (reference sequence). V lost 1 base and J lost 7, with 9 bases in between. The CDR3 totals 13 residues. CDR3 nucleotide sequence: TGTGCCAGCAGCCAAGCAGGGGCGAATACGCAGTATTTT. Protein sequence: CASSQAGANTQYF.

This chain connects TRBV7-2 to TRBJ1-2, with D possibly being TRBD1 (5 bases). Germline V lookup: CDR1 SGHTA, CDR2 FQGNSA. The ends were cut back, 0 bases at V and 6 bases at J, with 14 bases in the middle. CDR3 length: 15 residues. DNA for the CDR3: TGTGCCAGCAGCTTAGCCGGGACGAAGGATGATGGCTACACCTTC. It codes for CASSLAGTKDDGYTF.

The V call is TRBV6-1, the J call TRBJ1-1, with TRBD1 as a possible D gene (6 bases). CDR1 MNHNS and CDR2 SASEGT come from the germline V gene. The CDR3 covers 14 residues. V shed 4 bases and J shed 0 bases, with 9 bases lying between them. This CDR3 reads CASSVRTVNTEAFF. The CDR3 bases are TGTGCCAGCAGTGTGAGGACAGTGAACACTGAAGCTTTCTTT.

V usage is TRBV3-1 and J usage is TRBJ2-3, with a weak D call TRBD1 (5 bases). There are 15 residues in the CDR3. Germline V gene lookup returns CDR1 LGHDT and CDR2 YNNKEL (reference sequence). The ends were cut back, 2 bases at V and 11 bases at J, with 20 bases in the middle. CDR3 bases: TGTGCCAGCAGCCAAAGCCAAAAGACGACAGCGAAGCAGTATTTT. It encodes CASSQSQKTTAKQYF.

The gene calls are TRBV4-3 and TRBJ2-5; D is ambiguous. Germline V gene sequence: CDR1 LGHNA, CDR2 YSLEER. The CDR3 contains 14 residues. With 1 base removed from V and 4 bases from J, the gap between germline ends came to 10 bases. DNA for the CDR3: TGCGCCAGCAGCCAAGTATATTGGGGAGAGACCCAGTACTTC. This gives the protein CASSQVYWGETQYF.

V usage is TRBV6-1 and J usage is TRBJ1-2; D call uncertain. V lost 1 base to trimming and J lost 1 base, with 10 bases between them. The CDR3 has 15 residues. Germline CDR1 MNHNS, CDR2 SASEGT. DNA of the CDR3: TGTGCCAGCAGTGAAGACAATAGGTTTAACTATGGCTACACCTTC. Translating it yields CASSEDNRFNYGYTF.

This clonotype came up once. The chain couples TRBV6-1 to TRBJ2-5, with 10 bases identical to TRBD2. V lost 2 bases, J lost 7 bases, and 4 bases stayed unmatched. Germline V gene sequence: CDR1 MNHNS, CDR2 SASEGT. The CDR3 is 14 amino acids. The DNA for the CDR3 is TGTGCCAGCAGTGAAAAGCGGGGGGGTGTGACCCAGTACTTC. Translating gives CASSEKRGGVTQYF.

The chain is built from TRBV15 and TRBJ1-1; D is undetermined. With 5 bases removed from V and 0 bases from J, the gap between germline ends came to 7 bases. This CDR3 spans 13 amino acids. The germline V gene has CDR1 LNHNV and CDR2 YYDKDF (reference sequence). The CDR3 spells CATSSDMNTEAFF. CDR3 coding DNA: TGTGCCACCAGCTCCGACATGAACACTGAAGCTTTCTTT. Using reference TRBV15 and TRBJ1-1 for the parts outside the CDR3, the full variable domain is DAMVIQNPRYQVTQFGKPVTLSCSQTLNHNVMYWYQQKSSQAPKLLFHYYDKDFNNEADTPDNFQSRRPNTSFCFLDIRSPGLGDTAMYLCATSSDMNTEAFFGQGTRLTVV.

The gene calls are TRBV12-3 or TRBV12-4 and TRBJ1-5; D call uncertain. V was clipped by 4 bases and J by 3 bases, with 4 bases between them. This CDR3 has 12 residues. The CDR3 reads CASSSPNQPQHF. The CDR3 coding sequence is TGTGCCAGCAGTTCACCCAATCAGCCCCAGCATTTT.

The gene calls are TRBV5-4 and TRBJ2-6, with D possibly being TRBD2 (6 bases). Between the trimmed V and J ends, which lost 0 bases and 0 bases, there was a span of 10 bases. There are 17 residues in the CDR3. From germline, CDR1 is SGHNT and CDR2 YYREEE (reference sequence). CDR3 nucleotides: TGTGCCAGCAGCTTGGCTGGGGGGTCCTCTGGGGCCAACGTCCTGACTTTC. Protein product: CASSLAGGSSGANVLTF.

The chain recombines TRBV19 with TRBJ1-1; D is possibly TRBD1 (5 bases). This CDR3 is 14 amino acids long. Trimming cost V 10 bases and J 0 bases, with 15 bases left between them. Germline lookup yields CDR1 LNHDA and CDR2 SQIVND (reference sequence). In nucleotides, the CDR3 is TGTGCCACTCAATCACAGGAGATGAACACTGAAGCTTTCTTT. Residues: CATQSQEMNTEAFF.

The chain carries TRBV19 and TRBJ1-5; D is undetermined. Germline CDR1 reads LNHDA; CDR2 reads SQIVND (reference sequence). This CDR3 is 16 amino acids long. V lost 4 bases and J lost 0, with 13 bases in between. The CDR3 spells CASSKGSAVSNQPQHF. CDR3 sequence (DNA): TGTGCCAGTAGTAAGGGTTCGGCAGTTAGCAATCAGCCCCAGCATTTT.

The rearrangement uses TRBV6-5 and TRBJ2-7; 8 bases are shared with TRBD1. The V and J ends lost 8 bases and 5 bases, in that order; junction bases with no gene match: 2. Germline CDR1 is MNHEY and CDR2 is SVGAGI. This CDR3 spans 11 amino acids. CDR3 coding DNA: TGTGCCAGCGGACAGGGCGACGAGCAGTACGTC. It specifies CASGQGDEQYV.

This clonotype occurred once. In nucleotides, the CDR3 is TGTGCCAGCAGGCAGACAGGGGGCAGGGAGACCCAGTACTTC. Its protein is CASRQTGGRETQYF. The chain has TRBV7-2 and TRBJ2-5, with 10 bases fitting TRBD1. CDR3 length equals 14 residues. CDR1 SGHTA and CDR2 FQGNSA come from the germline V gene. Trimming removed 6 bases from V and 5 bases from J; junction bases left unmatched: 6.

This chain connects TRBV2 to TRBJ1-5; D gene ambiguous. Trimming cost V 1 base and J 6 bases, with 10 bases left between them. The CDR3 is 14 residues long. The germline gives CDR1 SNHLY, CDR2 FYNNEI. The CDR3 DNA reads TGTGCCAGCAGTGAAGGAGTAGGGCTTCAGCCCCAGCATTTT. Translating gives CASSEGVGLQPQHF.

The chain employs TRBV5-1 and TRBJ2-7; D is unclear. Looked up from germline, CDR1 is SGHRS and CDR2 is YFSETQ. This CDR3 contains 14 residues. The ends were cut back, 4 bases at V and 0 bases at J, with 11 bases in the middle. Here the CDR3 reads CASSADASSYEQYF. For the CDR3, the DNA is TGCGCCAGCAGCGCGGACGCGAGCTCCTACGAGCAGTACTTC.

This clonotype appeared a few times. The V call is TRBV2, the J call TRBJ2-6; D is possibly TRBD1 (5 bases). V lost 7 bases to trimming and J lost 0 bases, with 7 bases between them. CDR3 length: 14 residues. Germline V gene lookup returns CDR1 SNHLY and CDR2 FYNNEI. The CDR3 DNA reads TGTGCCAGCACAGGGAACTCTGGGGCCAACGTCCTGACTTTC. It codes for CASTGNSGANVLTF. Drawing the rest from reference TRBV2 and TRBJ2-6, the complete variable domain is EPEVTQTPSHQVTQMGQEVILRCVPISNHLYFYWYRQILGQKVEFLVSFYNNEISEKSEIFDDQFSVERPDGSNFTLKIRSTKLEDSAMYFCASTGNSGANVLTFGAGSRLTVL.

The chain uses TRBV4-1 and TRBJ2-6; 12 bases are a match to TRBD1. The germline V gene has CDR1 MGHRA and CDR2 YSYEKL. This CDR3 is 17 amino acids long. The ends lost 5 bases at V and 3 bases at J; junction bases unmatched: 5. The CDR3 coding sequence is TGCGCCAGCAGCAAGGGACAGGGGGCGCTTGGGGCCAACGTCCTGACTTTC. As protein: CASSKGQGALGANVLTF.

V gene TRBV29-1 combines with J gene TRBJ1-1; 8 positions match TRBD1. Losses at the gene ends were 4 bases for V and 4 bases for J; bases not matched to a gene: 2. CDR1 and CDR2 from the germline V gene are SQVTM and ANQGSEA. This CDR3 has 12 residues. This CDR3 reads CSVGTGSTEAFF. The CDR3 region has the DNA TGCAGCGTTGGGACAGGGAGCACTGAAGCTTTCTTT.

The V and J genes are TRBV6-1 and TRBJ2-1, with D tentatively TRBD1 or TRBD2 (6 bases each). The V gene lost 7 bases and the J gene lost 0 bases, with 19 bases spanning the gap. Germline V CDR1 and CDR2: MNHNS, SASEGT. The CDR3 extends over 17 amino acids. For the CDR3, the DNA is TGTGCCAGCACTCGCCTTTGGGGGGCGAGCTCCTACAATGAGCAGTTCTTC. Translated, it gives CASTRLWGASSYNEQFF.

The CDR3 bases are TGTGCCAGCAGCCCCGTACTCAGGGGGCCTGGGGCCAACGTCCTGACTTTC. The encoded protein is CASSPVLRGPGANVLTF. The chain recombines TRBV14 with TRBJ2-6, with 8 bases identical to TRBD1. This CDR3 spans 17 amino acids. Germline V gene sequence: CDR1 SGHDN, CDR2 FVKESK. V lost 4 bases, J lost 2 bases, and 7 bases stayed unmatched.

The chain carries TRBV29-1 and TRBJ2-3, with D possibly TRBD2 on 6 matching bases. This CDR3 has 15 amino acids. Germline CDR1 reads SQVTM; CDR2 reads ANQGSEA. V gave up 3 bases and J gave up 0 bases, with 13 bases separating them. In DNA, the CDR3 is TGCAGCGTTGACAGCGGGCGCCGTAGCACAGATACGCAGTATTTT. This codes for CSVDSGRRSTDTQYF.